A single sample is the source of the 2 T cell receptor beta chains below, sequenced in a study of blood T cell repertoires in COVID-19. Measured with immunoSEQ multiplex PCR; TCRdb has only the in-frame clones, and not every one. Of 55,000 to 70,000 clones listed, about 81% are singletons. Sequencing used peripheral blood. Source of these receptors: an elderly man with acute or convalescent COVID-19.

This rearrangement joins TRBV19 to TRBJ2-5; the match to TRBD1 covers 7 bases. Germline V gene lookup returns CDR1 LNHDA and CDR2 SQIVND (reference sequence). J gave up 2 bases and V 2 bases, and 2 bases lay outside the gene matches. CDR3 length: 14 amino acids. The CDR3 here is CASSIRGQQETQYF. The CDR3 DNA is TGTGCCAGTAGTATACGGGGACAGCAAGAGACCCAGTACTTC.

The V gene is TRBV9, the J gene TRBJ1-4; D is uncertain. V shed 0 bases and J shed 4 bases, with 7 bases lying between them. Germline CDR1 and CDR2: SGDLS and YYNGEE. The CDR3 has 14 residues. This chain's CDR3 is CASSVDTHNEKLFF. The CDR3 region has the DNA TGTGCCAGCAGCGTAGACACCCATAATGAAAAACTGTTTTTT.